The 8 T cell receptor beta chains below were found in one sample sequenced in a study of blood T cell repertoires in COVID-19. TCRdb keeps only in-frame clones here, not all; method: immunoSEQ multiplex PCR. This sample yields over 70,000 clones, of which around 75% are seen a single time; about 6% belongs to the top ten. Sequencing used peripheral blood. These receptors were taken from a man aged 70-80 years with COVID-19, enrolled during active disease.

The J gene is TRBJ1-6, the V gene TRBV6-6; unclear D gene. Trimming left V 2 bases short and J 7 bases short, with 9 bases between. This CDR3 has 14 residues. Germline lookup yields CDR1 MNHNY and CDR2 SVGAGI (reference sequence). CDR3 sequence (DNA): TGTGCCAGCAGTTACGAGCAAGAGAATTCACCCCTCCACTTT. This sequence encodes CASSYEQENSPLHF.

The rearrangement uses TRBV18 and TRBJ1-2; no clear D. CDR1 and CDR2 from the germline V gene are KGHSH and LQKENI. This CDR3 has 11 amino acids. Deletions cut 4 bases from V and 4 bases from J, with 4 bases between. DNA for the CDR3: TGTGCCAGCTCACTCAGCTATGGCTACACCTTC. As protein: CASSLSYGYTF.

There are a few counts of this clone. The V call is TRBV6-6, the J call TRBJ2-7; 11 bases are shared with TRBD2. CDR3 size: 15 residues. V shed 5 bases, J shed 7 bases, and the junction held 10 bases outside the gene matches. Germline-derived CDR1 and CDR2 are MNHNY and SVGAGI (reference sequence). CDR3 DNA sequence: TGTGCCAGCAGTGGAGGGACTAGCGGTTCTCTGGAGCAGTACTTC. It yields the protein CASSGGTSGSLEQYF.

The genes are TRBV5-5 and TRBJ1-1; a possible D gene is TRBD1 (6 bases). The V end lost 2 bases, the J end lost 0 bases, and 8 bases lay between the germline ends. The germline gives CDR1 SGHKS, CDR2 YYEKEE (reference sequence). This CDR3 has 14 residues. CDR3 coding DNA: TGTGCCAGCAGCTTAAGGACAGTGAACACTGAAGCTTTCTTT. It codes for CASSLRTVNTEAFF.

In nucleotides, the CDR3 is TGTGCCAGCAGCCAGGTACAGGGTAGCAATCAGCCCCAGCATTTT. Amino acid sequence: CASSQVQGSNQPQHF. V and J are TRBV3-1 (or the pseudogene TRBV3-2) and TRBJ1-5; possible D gene TRBD1, 6 bases. Germline lookup yields CDR1 LGHDT and CDR2 YNNKEL (reference sequence). V was cut by 3 bases and J by 0 bases, with 9 bases left in between. The length of the CDR3 is 15 residues.

V usage is TRBV10-3 and J usage is TRBJ1-4; TRBD1 matches 10 bases. The germline V gene encodes CDR1 ENHRY and CDR2 SYGVKD. The CDR3 contains 14 residues. After removal of 8 bases from V and 6 bases from J, the junction contained 6 bases not matched to a gene. CDR3 nucleotides: TGTGCCATCGGGACAGGGGATGTGGATGAAAAACTGTTTTTT. Amino acid sequence: CAIGTGDVDEKLFF.

The chain has TRBV7-8 and TRBJ1-2; tentatively, D is TRBD1 (5 bases). The germline V and J ends were trimmed by 2 bases and 7 bases, with 14 bases remaining between them. CDR1 is SGHVS, CDR2 FQNEAQ, per germline. CDR3 size: 14 residues. CDR3 residues: CASSLSWGEGGYTF. The CDR3 DNA reads as TGTGCCAGCAGCTTAAGTTGGGGGGAGGGTGGCTACACCTTC.

The chain combines TRBV18 with TRBJ1-2; D perhaps matches TRBD1 (6 bases). This CDR3 is 13 amino acids long. Between the trimmed V and J ends, which lost 6 bases and 8 bases, there was a span of 16 bases. CDR1 is KGHSH and CDR2 is LQKENI in the germline V gene. CDR3 amino acids: CASSPRQDGGYTF. In DNA, the CDR3 is TGTGCCAGCTCGCCTAGACAGGACGGAGGCTACACCTTC. The complete variable domain, with remaining parts taken from reference TRBV18 and TRBJ1-2, reads NAGVMQNPRHLVRRRGQEARLRCSPMKGHSHVYWYRQLPEEGLKFMVYLQKENIIDESGMPKERFSAEFPKEGPSILRIQQVVRGDSAAYFCASSPRQDGGYTFGSGTRLTVV.